This entry lists 27 T cell receptor beta chains sequenced from one sample in a study of Graves' ophthalmopathy and Graves' hyperthyroidism. From RNA, the CDR3 regions of TCR beta chains were amplified and sequenced. HTBI-primed RT-PCR formed the first round, and a multiplex PCR formed the second. Each CDR3 protein gets one entry after TCRdb re-called the multiplex PCR reads with MiXCR. The repertoire holds 650,000 to 900,000 distinct CDR3 sequences, with roughly two fifths as singletons. The sequencing input was peripheral blood. The source is an adult man with Graves' ophthalmopathy.

The gene calls are TRBV25-1 and TRBJ1-1; no reliable D call. CDR3 length: 15 amino acids. CDR1 is MGHDK and CDR2 is SYGVNS in the germline V gene. V was shortened by 5 bases and J by 6 bases, with 19 bases between the two germline ends. Here the CDR3 reads CASSLARTLAAEAFF. CDR3 nucleotide sequence: TGTGCCAGCAGTTTAGCTAGGACGTTGGCGGCTGAAGCTTTCTTT.

This clonotype was recorded once. This may be a read error: a much more frequent sequence differs by one nucleotide. The CDR3 does not close with the conserved phenylalanine or tryptophan, likely indicating a read error. V usage is TRBV29-1 and J usage is TRBJ2-6; D is tentatively TRBD1 or TRBD2 (5 bases each). This CDR3 is 14 amino acids long. The V and J ends lost 4 bases and 2 bases respectively, with 9 bases between them. Germline loops: CDR1 SQVTM, CDR2 ANQGSEA. CDR3 in DNA: TGCAGCGTTGGGGGGTCTGCTGGGGCCAACGTCCTGACTTCC. Its protein product is CSVGGSAGANVLTS.

Details on this clonotype: One base away lies a much larger clone, so this may be a sequencing read error. CDR3 DNA sequence: TGTGCCATCAGTGACCCGACAGACCCTAATGAAAAACTGTTTTTT. This sequence encodes CAISDPTDPNEKLFF. The rearrangement uses TRBV10-3 and TRBJ1-4; D might be TRBD1 (5 bases). This CDR3 contains 15 residues. V lost 3 bases and J lost 3, with 11 bases in between. Looked up from germline, CDR1 is ENHRY and CDR2 is SYGVKD.

The genes are TRBV7-9 and TRBJ2-2; the match to TRBD2 covers 11 bases. After removal of 5 bases from V and 1 base from J, the junction contained 6 bases not matched to a gene. This CDR3 contains 17 residues. Germline CDR1 SEHNR, CDR2 FQNEAQ (reference sequence). The CDR3: CASSHFTSGRNTGELFF. In DNA, the CDR3 is TGTGCCAGCAGCCATTTTACTAGCGGGAGGAACACCGGGGAGCTGTTTTTT.

The chain recombines TRBV15 with TRBJ2-7; TRBD1 agrees at 12 bases. This CDR3 is 15 amino acids long. Trimming cost V 7 bases and J 4 bases; bases outside gene matches: 8. The V gene's germline CDR1 is LNHNV and CDR2 YYDKDF (reference sequence). The chain's CDR3 is CATTPGTGGGYEQYF. The CDR3 DNA sequence: TGTGCCACCACCCCCGGGACAGGGGGCGGTTACGAGCAGTACTTC.

The V and J genes are TRBV20-1 and TRBJ2-7; the D gene is possibly TRBD2 (5 bases). CDR3 length equals 14 residues. The germline gives CDR1 DFQATT, CDR2 SNEGSKA (reference sequence). V dropped 6 bases and J dropped 1 base, with 16 bases sitting between them. The CDR3 coding sequence is TGCAGTGCCCAATCAACTAGGTTTTCCTACGAGCAGTACTTC. As protein: CSAQSTRFSYEQYF.

This chain joins TRBV5-5 and TRBJ2-5, with 9 bases aligning to TRBD1. The CDR3 loop spans 15 amino acids. Losses at the gene ends were 4 bases for V and 4 bases for J; bases not matched to a gene: 8. CDR1 is SGHKS, CDR2 YYEKEE, per germline (reference sequence). CDR3 sequence reads: CASSPEPGQGETQYF. The DNA of the CDR3 is TGTGCCAGCAGCCCCGAACCGGGACAGGGAGAGACCCAGTACTTC. The full variable domain, with the rest looked up from reference TRBV5-5 and TRBJ2-5, is DAGVTQSPTHLIKTRGQQVTLRCSPISGHKSVSWYQQVLGQGPQFIFQYYEKEERGRGNFPDRFSARQFPNYSSELNVNALLLGDSALYLCASSPEPGQGETQYFGPGTRLLVL.

This clonotype has more than one count but fewer than ten. The chain links TRBV9 to TRBJ1-6; 9 nucleotides match TRBD1. The CDR3 is 18 amino acids. Germline V gene data show CDR1 as SGDLS and CDR2 as YYNGEE. The V gene end was trimmed by 7 bases and the J gene end by 5 bases; junction bases not matched to a gene: 16. CDR3 loop: CASSPPTFGTGNNSPLHF. Written as DNA, the CDR3 is TGTGCCAGCTCACCACCGACTTTCGGGACAGGGAATAATTCACCCCTCCACTTT.

This clonotype was counted only a few times. The J gene is TRBJ1-2, the V gene TRBV7-9; 8 nucleotides align to TRBD1. V was clipped by 5 bases and J by 4 bases; unmatched bases: 9. There are 15 residues in the CDR3. Germline V CDR1 and CDR2: SEHNR, FQNEAQ (reference sequence). CDR3 in DNA: TGTGCCAGCAGCCAGGCCGGGACAGGCCGCTATGGCTACACCTTC. This translates into CASSQAGTGRYGYTF.

V gene TRBV5-1 combines with J gene TRBJ1-5; D possibly corresponds to TRBD1 (5 bases). This CDR3 is built from 15 residues. The germline V and J ends were trimmed by 0 bases and 1 base, with 8 bases remaining between them. CDR1 is SGHRS, CDR2 YFSETQ, per germline. The CDR3 loop reads CASSLEGPSNQPQHF. Here the CDR3 DNA reads TGCGCCAGCAGCTTGGAGGGGCCCAGCAATCAGCCCCAGCATTTT.

The chain couples TRBV24-1 to TRBJ1-5; a possible D gene is TRBD1 (5 bases). Germline V gene sequence: CDR1 KGHDR, CDR2 SFDVKD. The CDR3 extends over 14 amino acids. V lost 9 bases, J lost 0 bases, and 11 bases lay in between. The CDR3 loop is CATRDGTSNQPQHF. CDR3 nucleotides: TGTGCCACCCGGGACGGCACTAGCAATCAGCCCCAGCATTTT.

A remark on this clonotype: Given the absence of the conserved phenylalanine or tryptophan at the CDR3 end, a read error is likely. The J gene is TRBJ1-5, the V gene TRBV20-1, with D maybe TRBD1 (5 bases). CDR1 is DFQATT and CDR2 is SNEGSKA in the germline V gene (reference sequence). This CDR3 contains 13 residues. V was shortened by 7 bases and J by 5 bases, with 15 bases between the two germline ends. CDR3 region: CSGGFRVDQPQHL. Here the CDR3 DNA reads TGCAGTGGAGGGTTCAGGGTAGATCAGCCCCAGCATTTG.

This CDR3 is CASSIEDSQPQHF. The CDR3 bases are TGTGCCAGTAGTATCGAGGACTCTCAGCCCCAGCATTTT. The chain recombines TRBV19 with TRBJ1-5; D is undetermined. V lost 3 bases and J 6 bases, leaving 9 bases between the germline ends. This CDR3 is built from 13 residues. Germline CDR1 reads LNHDA; CDR2 reads SQIVND (reference sequence).

The gene calls are TRBV20-1 and TRBJ2-2; possibly TRBD1 for D (5 bases). The CDR3 contains 13 residues. V gave up 1 base and J gave up 7 bases, with 10 bases separating them. Germline assignment: CDR1 DFQATT and CDR2 SNEGSKA (reference sequence). This CDR3 is CSARAGFNGELFF. The CDR3 region has the DNA TGCAGTGCTAGAGCAGGGTTTAACGGGGAGCTGTTTTTT.

Comments on this clonotype: The junction departs from the called germline gene at one end, perhaps through a read error. J is TRBJ1-5 and V is TRBV24-1; no firm D call. Germline V CDR1 and CDR2: KGHDR, SFDVKD. CDR3 length: 15 amino acids. The CDR3 nucleotides read TGTGCCAGCAGTTACCTCCGGGGTTTCAATCAGCCCCAGCATTTT. Its protein is CASSYLRGFNQPQHF.

This clonotype showed up just a few times. The chain recombines TRBV20-1 with TRBJ2-7; the D is unclear. This CDR3 comprises 12 residues. Trimming left V 6 bases short and J 6 bases short, with 15 bases between. Germline-derived CDR1 and CDR2 are DFQATT and SNEGSKA (reference sequence). CDR3 coding DNA: TGCAGTGCGGGCCCAGCTTGGGCCGAGCAGTACTTC. This translates into CSAGPAWAEQYF.

On this clonotype itself: The junction does not match germline at one end; this may be a read error. This chain joins TRBV24-1 and TRBJ1-5, with TRBD1 identical over 7 bases. CDR3 length equals 14 residues. From germline, CDR1 is KGHDR and CDR2 SFDVKD. The CDR3 nucleotides are TGTGCCAGCAGTTTTACAGGGGTAAGGCAGCCCCAGCATTTT. It codes for CASSFTGVRQPQHF.

This clonotype was detected a few times. This chain connects TRBV20-1 to TRBJ1-2; TRBD1 matches 7 bases. V lost 6 bases to trimming and J lost 4 bases; unmatched junction nucleotides: 11. The CDR3 has 14 residues. Germline CDR1 DFQATT, CDR2 SNEGSKA (reference sequence). CDR3 sequence (DNA): TGCAGTGCCTTCGACAGGGACAAATTCTATGGCTACACCTTC. Its protein is CSAFDRDKFYGYTF.

This chain uses TRBV24-1 with TRBJ1-5; 9 positions match TRBD1. Germline lookup yields CDR1 KGHDR and CDR2 SFDVKD. The trim removed 4 bases at V and 3 bases at J, leaving 9 bases unmatched. This CDR3 is 17 amino acids long. The CDR3 nucleotides are TGTGCCACCAGTGACCCAGGGACAGGGATAACCAATCAGCCCCAGCATTTT. Amino acid sequence: CATSDPGTGITNQPQHF.

The rearrangement joins TRBV5-6 to TRBJ1-3; no clear D gene. This CDR3 region has 16 residues. Trimming removed 0 bases from V and 5 bases from J, with 15 bases in between. CDR1 SGHDT and CDR2 YYEEEE come from the germline V gene. The CDR3 here is CASSLVGVEGRNTIYF. The CDR3 DNA is TGTGCCAGCAGCTTGGTGGGCGTAGAAGGACGAAACACCATATATTTT.

This chain links TRBV29-1 with TRBJ1-1, with 7 positions matching TRBD1. CDR3 length equals 13 residues. The germline CDR1 and CDR2 sequences are SQVTM and ANQGSEA. With V trimmed by 3 bases and J by 3 bases, 4 bases remained unmatched. The CDR3 bases are TGCAGCGTTGACCCGGGACAGCACACTGAAGCTTTCTTT. It yields the protein CSVDPGQHTEAFF.

The chain couples TRBV10-3 to TRBJ2-2, with unresolved D. There are 14 residues in the CDR3. V lost 11 bases and J 0 bases, leaving 13 bases between the germline ends. The V gene's germline CDR1 is ENHRY and CDR2 SYGVKD. CDR3 residues: CASARSANTGELFF. The CDR3 DNA sequence: TGTGCCTCAGCAAGGTCCGCGAACACCGGGGAGCTGTTTTTT.

This rearrangement joins TRBV11-1 to TRBJ1-3, with unresolved D. Per germline, CDR1 SGHAT and CDR2 FQDESV (reference sequence). The V end was cut by 2 bases, the J end by 4 bases, with 9 bases between. The CDR3 has 14 residues. The CDR3 region is CASSLSTTGNTIYF. CDR3 coding DNA: TGTGCCAGCAGCTTATCGACGACAGGAAACACCATATATTTT.

This chain joins TRBV11-2 and TRBJ1-6; TRBD1 agrees at 7 bases. The CDR3 runs 16 residues. Germline CDR1 and CDR2: SGHAT and FQNNGV. V was clipped by 5 bases and J by 7 bases; unmatched bases: 11. CDR3 coding DNA: TGTGCCAGCAGCCAAGAGACAGGGAGAAAGAATTCACCCCTCCACTTT. Translation gives CASSQETGRKNSPLHF.

This clonotype was counted many times. V usage is TRBV15 and J usage is TRBJ1-1; D is unresolved. The CDR3 contains 14 residues. Germline CDR1 LNHNV, CDR2 YYDKDF (reference sequence). Trimming shortened V by 3 bases and J by 0 bases, and 8 bases separated the two germline ends. The CDR3 region is CATSRENMNTEAFF. CDR3 coding DNA: TGTGCCACCAGCAGGGAAAATATGAACACTGAAGCTTTCTTT.

The chain is built from TRBV29-1 and TRBJ2-7, with D unresolved. In germline, CDR1 is SQVTM, CDR2 ANQGSEA. This CDR3 contains 12 residues. With 8 bases removed from V and 0 bases from J, the gap between germline ends came to 11 bases. CDR3 nucleotide sequence: TGCAGCTTAGGGTACAGCTCCTACGAGCAGTACTTC. Protein sequence: CSLGYSSYEQYF.

The chain is built from TRBV4-3 and TRBJ2-2; D assignment may be TRBD1 or TRBD2 (5 bases each). Looked up from germline, CDR1 is LGHNA and CDR2 is YSLEER. The CDR3 is 17 residues long. The germline V and J ends were trimmed by 3 bases and 0 bases, with 14 bases remaining between them. For the CDR3, the DNA is TGCGCCAGCAGCCAGAAAATCCGGGGCACGAACACCGGGGAGCTGTTTTTT. The encoded protein is CASSQKIRGTNTGELFF.